One sample yielded the 18 T cell receptor beta chains listed below, sequenced in a study of T cell changes during pregnancy in multiple sclerosis. The repertoire was sequenced with immunoSEQ multiplex PCR; TCRdb's copy has only in-frame clones and lacks some. Found here are more than 90,000 clones, 80% to 95% of them singletons; the top ten hold about 3.1%. Specimen: peripheral blood, collected in the second trimester of pregnancy. These TCRs come from a female donor with multiple sclerosis, enrolled in a pregnancy study.

The V gene is TRBV19, the J gene TRBJ1-5; D is unresolved. Germline CDR1 is LNHDA and CDR2 is SQIVND (reference sequence). V lost 0 bases, J lost 4 bases, and 10 bases lay in between. The CDR3 covers 15 residues. CDR3 amino acids: CASSIDAGLNQPQHF. CDR3 in DNA: TGTGCCAGTAGTATAGATGCCGGGTTGAATCAGCCCCAGCATTTT.

The CDR3 loop reads CASSLSGRADYEQYF. CDR3 nucleotide sequence: TGTGCCAGCAGCTTGAGCGGGAGGGCCGACTACGAGCAGTACTTC. The chain couples TRBV5-6 to TRBJ2-7, with 10 positions matching TRBD2. CDR3 length: 15 residues. Looked up from germline, CDR1 is SGHDT and CDR2 is YYEEEE. J lost 3 bases, V lost 1 base, and 4 bases had no gene match.

The chain recombines TRBV28 with TRBJ2-7, with a weak D call TRBD1 (6 bases). V was shortened by 2 bases and J by 2 bases, with 7 bases between the two germline ends. The CDR3 is made up of 13 amino acids. Germline CDR1 and CDR2: MDHEN and SYDVKM. Here the CDR3 DNA reads TGTGCCAGCAGTTTACAGGGGACCTACGAGCAGTACTTC. This translates into CASSLQGTYEQYF.

This chain uses TRBV15 with TRBJ2-5; no firm D call. The V end was cut by 0 bases, the J end by 4 bases, with 9 bases between. Germline V gene lookup returns CDR1 LNHNV and CDR2 YYDKDF (reference sequence). The CDR3 runs to 14 residues. CDR3 coding DNA: TGTGCCACCAGCAGAGAGGGCATGTCAGAGACCCAGTACTTC. Amino acid sequence: CATSREGMSETQYF.

The rearrangement joins TRBV5-1 to TRBJ1-2; D not resolved. V was clipped by 4 bases and J by 2 bases, with 9 bases between them. Per germline, CDR1 SGHRS and CDR2 YFSETQ. CDR3 length: 13 amino acids. CDR3 nucleotide sequence: TGCGCCAGCAGCCGTCTACAGAACTATGGCTACACCTTC. Its protein is CASSRLQNYGYTF.

V usage is TRBV14 and J usage is TRBJ2-3, with a weak D call TRBD2 (6 bases). Germline loops: CDR1 SGHDN, CDR2 FVKESK. V lost 4 bases and J 3 bases, leaving 8 bases between the germline ends. The CDR3 has 13 amino acids. CDR3: CASSRRATDTQYF. Here the CDR3 DNA reads TGTGCCAGCAGCCGGAGGGCTACAGATACGCAGTATTTT.

The genes are TRBV6-1 and TRBJ2-5; 9 nucleotides agree with TRBD1. The CDR3 runs 14 residues. The junction had 4 bases not matched to a gene; V was cut back by 2 bases and J by 6 bases. The germline gives CDR1 MNHNS, CDR2 SASEGT. The CDR3 region is CASSEWTGEKTQYF. DNA for the CDR3: TGTGCCAGCAGTGAATGGACAGGGGAGAAGACCCAGTACTTC.

The chain carries TRBV28 and TRBJ1-5; possibly TRBD1 for D (5 bases). The CDR3 has 15 amino acids. Deletions cut 5 bases from V and 4 bases from J, with 15 bases between. Germline lookup yields CDR1 MDHEN and CDR2 SYDVKM. CDR3 residues: CASSGGLTANQPQHF. The CDR3 nucleotides are TGTGCCAGCAGTGGGGGGTTGACAGCTAATCAGCCCCAGCATTTT.

The chain is built from TRBV7-2 and TRBJ2-3; 8 bases agree with TRBD2. The CDR3 runs to 15 residues. Trimming took 2 bases from V and 3 from J; bases not matched to a gene: 4. CDR1 is SGHTA, CDR2 FQGNSA, per germline. This chain's CDR3 is CASSLLAGRTDTQYF. CDR3 DNA: TGTGCCAGCAGCTTACTAGCGGGTAGAACAGATACGCAGTATTTT. The full variable domain, rest sourced from reference TRBV7-2 and TRBJ2-3, is GAGVSQSPSNKVTEKGKDVELRCDPISGHTALYWYRQSLGQGLEFLIYFQGNSAPDKSGLPSDRFSAERTGGSVSTLTIQRTQQEDSAVYLCASSLLAGRTDTQYFGPGTRLTVL.

The chain has TRBV6-6 and TRBJ2-7, with 9 bases fitting TRBD1. This CDR3 region has 15 residues. V lost 6 bases, J lost 2 bases, and 8 bases stayed unmatched. Germline CDR1 reads MNHNY; CDR2 reads SVGAGI (reference sequence). CDR3 bases: TGTGCCAGCAGGACGGGGACAGGGATCGCCTACGAGCAGTACTTC. This codes for CASRTGTGIAYEQYF.

This clone was seen only a few times. The chain is built from TRBV4-2 and TRBJ1-5; 7 positions agree with TRBD1. From germline, CDR1 is LGHNA and CDR2 YNFKEQ. This CDR3 spans 13 amino acids. The J segment lost 7 bases and the V segment lost 2 bases, leaving 2 bases of the junction unmatched. CDR3 coding DNA: TGTGCCAGCAGCCAAACAGGGGACCAGCCCCAGCATTTT. As protein: CASSQTGDQPQHF.

The rearrangement uses TRBV11-2 and TRBJ1-5; TRBD1 matches 11 bases. The V segment lost 5 bases and the J segment 1 base; nucleotides outside the gene matches: 1. Germline V gene lookup returns CDR1 SGHAT and CDR2 FQNNGV. CDR3 length: 15 amino acids. Here the CDR3 reads CASSRDRGSNQPQHF. CDR3 bases: TGTGCCAGCAGCCGGGACAGGGGGAGCAATCAGCCCCAGCATTTT.

This chain joins TRBV4-2 and TRBJ2-3, with D perhaps matching TRBD2 (7 bases). V was trimmed by 4 bases and J by 2 bases, leaving 16 bases between them. Looked up from germline, CDR1 is LGHNA and CDR2 is YNFKEQ. This CDR3 spans 16 amino acids. CDR3 residues: CASSLIGGLNTDTQYF. CDR3 sequence (DNA): TGTGCCAGCAGCCTCATAGGGGGACTAAACACAGATACGCAGTATTTT.

The genes are TRBV21-1 and TRBJ2-2; TRBD1 is taken as the D call from the table, unchecked against the DNA. TRBV21-1 is tagged as a pseudogene. CDR3 length equals 14 residues. The CDR3 spells CASSKGQATGELFF. Here the CDR3 DNA reads TGTGCCAGCAGCAAAGGCCAGGCCACCGGGGAGCTGTTTTTT.

The rearrangement uses TRBV2 and TRBJ1-5; 7 bases map to TRBD1. Germline lookup yields CDR1 SNHLY and CDR2 FYNNEI. The length of the CDR3 is 14 residues. Trimming at V came to 6 bases and at J to 2 bases, leaving 4 bases not matched to a gene. This CDR3 is CASRGQLGNQPQHF. Written as DNA, the CDR3 is TGTGCCAGCAGGGGACAGTTAGGCAATCAGCCCCAGCATTTT.

The chain combines TRBV6-6 with TRBJ2-2; D ambiguous. V lost 4 bases to trimming and J lost 6 bases, with 9 bases between them. Germline V gives CDR1 MNHNY, CDR2 SVGAGI (reference sequence). The CDR3 is 13 amino acids. The DNA for the CDR3 is TGTGCCAGCAGTTCCCCCAGTCCCGGGGAGCTGTTTTTT. Encoded protein: CASSSPSPGELFF.

This clone has just a few counts. V usage is TRBV19 and J usage is TRBJ1-1; D unclear. The V end lost 3 bases, the J end lost 5 bases, and 10 bases lay between the germline ends. The CDR3 extends over 13 amino acids. CDR1 is LNHDA and CDR2 is SQIVND in the germline V gene (reference sequence). The CDR3: CASSMRVGTEAFF. CDR3 nucleotides: TGTGCCAGTAGTATGAGGGTGGGGACTGAAGCTTTCTTT.

The CDR3 spells CASSHPGLAGDEQFF. CDR3 DNA: TGTGCCAGCAGCCACCCAGGACTAGCGGGAGATGAGCAGTTCTTC. The chain links TRBV4-2 to TRBJ2-1, with 13 bases aligning to TRBD2. Germline CDR1 reads LGHNA; CDR2 reads YNFKEQ. Trimming cost V 3 bases and J 8 bases; bases outside gene matches: 4. This CDR3 contains 15 residues.